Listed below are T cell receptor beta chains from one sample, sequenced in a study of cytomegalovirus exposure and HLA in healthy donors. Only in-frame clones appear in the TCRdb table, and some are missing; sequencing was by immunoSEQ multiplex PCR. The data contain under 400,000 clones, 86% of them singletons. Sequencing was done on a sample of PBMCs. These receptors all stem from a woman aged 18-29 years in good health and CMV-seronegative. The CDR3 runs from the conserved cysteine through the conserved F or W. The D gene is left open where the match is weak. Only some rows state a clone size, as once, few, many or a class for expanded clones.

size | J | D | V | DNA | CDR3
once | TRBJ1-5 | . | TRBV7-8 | TGTGCCAGCAGCCTAGGAGAGATTCAGCCCCAGCATTTT | CASSLGEIQPQHF
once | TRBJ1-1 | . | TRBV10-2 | TGCGCCAGCAGTCCAGACGCGGGCGCTGAAGCTTTCTTT | CASSPDAGAEAFF
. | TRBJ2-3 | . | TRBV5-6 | TGTGCCAGCAGCTTGAGAATAGGCTCAGGTATGGATACGCAGTATTTT | CASSLRIGSGMDTQYF
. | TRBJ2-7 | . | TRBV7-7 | TGTGCCAGCAGCCCAGGGGAATCCTACGAGCAGTACTTC | CASSPGESYEQYF
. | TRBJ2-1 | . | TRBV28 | TGTGCCAGCAGTTCATTGAATGAGCAGTTCTTC | CASSSLNEQFF
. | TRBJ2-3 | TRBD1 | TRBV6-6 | TGTGCCAGCAGTTACTCGACAGGGAAGGTAGATACGCAGTATTTT | CASSYSTGKVDTQYF
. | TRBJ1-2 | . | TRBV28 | TGTGCCAGCAGTCCTGACTTTGGTGGAGGCTACACCTTC | CASSPDFGGGYTF
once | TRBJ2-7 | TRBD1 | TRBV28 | TGTGCCAGCAGTTTAAGGGACAGACCCTACGAGCAGTACTTC | CASSLRDRPYEQYF
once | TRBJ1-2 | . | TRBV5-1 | TGCGCCAGCGCGATGACACCTTTGGCTGCCGGCTACACCTTC | CASAMTPLAAGYTF
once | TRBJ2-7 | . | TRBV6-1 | TGTGCCAGCAGTGTTACAGGGACCTACGAGCAGTACTTC | CASSVTGTYEQYF
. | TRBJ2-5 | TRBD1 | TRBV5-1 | TGCGCCAGCAGCCCCGGGACAGGGGGACGTCAAGAGACCCAGTACTTC | CASSPGTGGRQETQYF
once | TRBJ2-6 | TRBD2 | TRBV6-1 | TGTGCCAGCGCCAGCGGGGGCTCTGGGGCCAACGTCCTGACTTTC | CASASGGSGANVLTF
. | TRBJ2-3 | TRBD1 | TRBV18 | TGTGCCAGCTCACCATCACAGGGGCGTAGCACAGATACGCAGTATTTT | CASSPSQGRSTDTQYF
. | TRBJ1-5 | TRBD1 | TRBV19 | TGTGCCAGTAGTATTTCGATCAGGGGGCGCCTGAATCAGCCCCAGCATTTT | CASSISIRGRLNQPQHF
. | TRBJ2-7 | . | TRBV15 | TGTGCCACCAGCAGAGATCCAGGGAAGGACGAGCAGTACTTC | CATSRDPGKDEQYF
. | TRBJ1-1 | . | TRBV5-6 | TGTGCCAGCAGCTTCGGTGCTGAAGCTTTCTTT | CASSFGAEAFF
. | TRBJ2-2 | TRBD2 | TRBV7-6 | TGTGCCAGCAGCTTAGGCGGTAGCGGGACCGGGGAGCTGTTTTTT | CASSLGGSGTGELFF
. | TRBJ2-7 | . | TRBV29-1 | TGCAGCGTCCTGACAGGCCGGACCTACGAGCAGTACTTC | CSVLTGRTYEQYF
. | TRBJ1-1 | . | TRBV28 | TGTGCCAGCAGTTCCAACCCTCAGCAGGGTGAAGCTTTCTTT | CASSSNPQQGEAFF
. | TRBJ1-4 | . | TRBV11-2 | TGTGCCAGCAGCCCCATCACGCGTAATGAAAAACTGTTTTTT | CASSPITRNEKLFF
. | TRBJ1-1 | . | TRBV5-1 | TGCGCCAGCAGCTTGAGCTCAGGGCTGAACACTGAAGCTTTCTTT | CASSLSSGLNTEAFF
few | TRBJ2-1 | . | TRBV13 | TGTGCCAGCAGCCCAACCTCAGGGTACTACAATGAGCAGTTCTTC | CASSPTSGYYNEQFF
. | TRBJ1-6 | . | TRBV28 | TGTGCCAGCAAATCCGGGACAAATAATTCACCCCTCCACTTT | CASKSGTNNSPLHF
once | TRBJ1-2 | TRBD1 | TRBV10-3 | TGTGCCATCAGCCCCACAGGGGATGGAAATGGCTACACCTTC | CAISPTGDGNGYTF
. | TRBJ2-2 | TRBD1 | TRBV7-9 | TGTGCCAGCAGCTTAATTTTATTACTGCGGACAGGGGGCGCGGGGGAGCTGTTTTTT | CASSLILLLRTGGAGELFF
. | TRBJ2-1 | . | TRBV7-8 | TGTGCCAGCAGCTTAGGGCGGGGGCTCTACAATGAGCAGTTCTTC | CASSLGRGLYNEQFF
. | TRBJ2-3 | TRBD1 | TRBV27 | TGTGCCAGCAGTTCCCGGACAGGGAAGGTCACAGATACGCAGTATTTT | CASSSRTGKVTDTQYF
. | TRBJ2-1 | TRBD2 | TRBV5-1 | TGCGCCAGCAGCAAGGCCGGGACTAGGTCCTACAATGAGCAGTTCTTC | CASSKAGTRSYNEQFF
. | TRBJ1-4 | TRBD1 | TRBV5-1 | TGCGCCAGCAGCGGAAATACAGGGGCAACTAATGAAAAACTGTTTTTT | CASSGNTGATNEKLFF
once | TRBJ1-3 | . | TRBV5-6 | TGTGCCAGCAGCTTGCCAGGGGGAAACACCATATATTTT | CASSLPGGNTIYF
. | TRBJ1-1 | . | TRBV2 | TGTGCCAGCAGTGAAGTAGTAGGGGCCACTGAAGCTTTCTTT | CASSEVVGATEAFF
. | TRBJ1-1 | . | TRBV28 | TGTGCCAGCAGTTTGGGCAGCTCTGAAGCTTTCTTT | CASSLGSSEAFF
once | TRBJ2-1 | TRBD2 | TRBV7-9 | TGTGCCAGCAGCGAAAGCGGGAGTCTATTCAATGAGCAGTTCTTC | CASSESGSLFNEQFF
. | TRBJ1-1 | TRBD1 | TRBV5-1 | TGCGCCAGCAGCTTGGGGGACAGGGGAAACACTGAAGCTTTCTTT | CASSLGDRGNTEAFF
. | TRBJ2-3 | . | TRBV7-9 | TGTGCCAGCAGTTTCGCAAGCGCAGATACGCAGTATTTT | CASSFASADTQYF
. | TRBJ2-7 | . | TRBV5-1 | TGCGCCAGCAGCTTGGTCCCAGGGAACCCAACCTACGAGCAGTACTTC | CASSLVPGNPTYEQYF
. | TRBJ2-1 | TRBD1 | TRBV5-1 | TGCGCCAGCAGCCTCAGAACAGGGGGCAATGAGCAGTTCTTC | CASSLRTGGNEQFF
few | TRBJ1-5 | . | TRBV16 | TGTGCCAGCAGCCAATCGGGCTATCAGCCCCAGCATTTT | CASSQSGYQPQHF
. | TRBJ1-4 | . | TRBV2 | TGTGCCAGCAGTGAATCGGGACTCCGATATGAAAAACTGTTTTTT | CASSESGLRYEKLFF
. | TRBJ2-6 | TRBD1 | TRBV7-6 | TGTGCCAGCAGCATTCAGGGGGCGCGAGCTGGGGCCAACGTCCTGACTTTC | CASSIQGARAGANVLTF
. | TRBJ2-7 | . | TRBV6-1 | TGTGCCAGAACAGGGCCCTACGAGCAGTACTTC | CARTGPYEQYF
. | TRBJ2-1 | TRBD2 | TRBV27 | TGTGCCAGCAGTTTAGGCGGGGGGGCCTACAATGAGCAGTTCTTC | CASSLGGGAYNEQFF
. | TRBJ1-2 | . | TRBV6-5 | TGTGCCAGCAGTCTCACCCCGGAGGATGGCTACACCTTC | CASSLTPEDGYTF
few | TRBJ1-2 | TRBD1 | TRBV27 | TGTGCCAGCAGTCCTCTCCCGGGACAGGGGTCCTATGGCTACACCTTC | CASSPLPGQGSYGYTF
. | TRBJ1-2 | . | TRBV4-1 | TGCGCCAGCAGCCAAGAACCAGTACGCTCGTTCTATGGCTACACCTTC | CASSQEPVRSFYGYTF
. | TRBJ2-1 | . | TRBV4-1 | TGCGCCAGCAGCCAAGATTTCAGGGCCAGCTCCTACAATGAGCAGTTCTTC | CASSQDFRASSYNEQFF
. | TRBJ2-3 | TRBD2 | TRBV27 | TGTGCCAGCACTCATATTGGGGTGGGACTAGCGGGATCTCCGAGCACAGATACGCAGTATTTT | CASTHIGVGLAGSPSTDTQYF
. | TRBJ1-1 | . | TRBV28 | TGTGCCAGCAGCCAGGGAGGAATGAACACTGAAGCTTTCTTT | CASSQGGMNTEAFF
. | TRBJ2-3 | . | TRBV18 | TGTGCCAGCTCACCGGGCGCCGCTGGCACAGATACGCAGTATTTT | CASSPGAAGTDTQYF
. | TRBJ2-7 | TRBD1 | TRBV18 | TGTGCCAGCTCACAAGGGACAGTAGCTTACGAGCAGTACTTC | CASSQGTVAYEQYF
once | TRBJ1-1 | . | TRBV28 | TGTGCCAGCAGTTTCGGGGGGGGCACTGAAGCTTTCTTT | CASSFGGGTEAFF
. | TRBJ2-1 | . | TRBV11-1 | TGTGCCAGCAGCCAACCACGGGGTTCATACAATGAGCAGTTCTTC | CASSQPRGSYNEQFF
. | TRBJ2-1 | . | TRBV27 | TGTGCCAGCAGTTTAGGCGGCAATGAGCAGTTCTTC | CASSLGGNEQFF
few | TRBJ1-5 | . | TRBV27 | TGTGCCAGCGCCCCGACGGGAGGTCAGCCCCAGCATTTT | CASAPTGGQPQHF
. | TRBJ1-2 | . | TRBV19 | TGTGCCAGTAGCTTAACCAGGAACTATGGCTACACCTTC | CASSLTRNYGYTF
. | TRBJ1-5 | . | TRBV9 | TGTGCCAGCAGCGGCCTTCGATGGAGGTTAAGCGATTATAGCAATCAGCCCCAGCATTTT | CASSGLRWRLSDYSNQPQHF
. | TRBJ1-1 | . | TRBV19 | TGTGCCAGTCGTTGGGGGCCTGAAGCTTTCTTT | CASRWGPEAFF
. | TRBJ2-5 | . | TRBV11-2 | TGTGCCAGCAGCTTGGGGGGACAAGAGACCCAGTACTTC | CASSLGGQETQYF
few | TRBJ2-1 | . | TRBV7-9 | TGTGCCAGCAGCCCTATAGCGGATGAGCAGTTCTTC | CASSPIADEQFF
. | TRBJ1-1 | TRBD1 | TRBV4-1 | TGCGCCAGCAGCCAAGAGACAGGGTGGAACACTGAAGCTTTCTTT | CASSQETGWNTEAFF